The next 23 T cell receptor beta chains were all read from a single sample in a study of T cells in Graves' hyperthyroidism and ophthalmopathy. Regions amplified from RNA transcripts were the TCR beta CDR3 regions. With the HTBI primer set, the TCR CDR3 went through a first round of RT-PCR. TCRdb itself ran the multiplex PCR reads through MiXCR, one entry per CDR3 protein. The table lists fewer than 450,000 distinct CDR3 sequences, approximately 16% of them singletons. The sample was blood. All receptors come from a woman in her sixties with Graves' ophthalmopathy.

This chain connects TRBV20-1 to TRBJ2-2; perhaps TRBD1 as D (6 bases). Trimming took off 0 bases at V and 3 bases at J, with 11 bases between the two ends. Germline V CDR1 and CDR2: DFQATT, SNEGSKA (reference sequence). The CDR3 runs to 15 residues. The CDR3 DNA is TGCAGTGCTAGAGATCTGACAGGTGACACCGGGGAGCTGTTTTTT. Amino acid sequence: CSARDLTGDTGELFF.

V and J are TRBV12-3 or TRBV12-4 and TRBJ2-1, with D possibly matching TRBD1 (6 bases). The V gene lost 1 base and the J gene lost 13 bases, with 14 bases spanning the gap. CDR3 length: 13 residues. Here the CDR3 DNA reads TGTGCCAGCAGTTTAGGCAGGGGCAACTTCCAGTTCTTC. Translating it yields CASSLGRGNFQFF.

DNA for the CDR3: TGCAGTGCTACCGGGACACGAACCTACAATGAGCAGTTCTTC. Its protein is CSATGTRTYNEQFF. The chain couples TRBV20-1 to TRBJ2-1; maybe TRBD1 (6 bases). V was shortened by 4 bases and J by 2 bases, with 12 bases between the two germline ends. The germline gives CDR1 DFQATT, CDR2 SNEGSKA (reference sequence). CDR3 length: 14 amino acids.

This clonotype has at least ten counts. The chain employs TRBV7-2 and TRBJ2-3; tentatively, D is TRBD2 (5 bases). Germline assignment: CDR1 SGHTA and CDR2 FQGNSA. V was shortened by 1 base and J by 2 bases, with 10 bases between the two germline ends. The CDR3 covers 15 residues. CDR3 protein: CASSLGGGPTDTQYF. Written as DNA, the CDR3 is TGTGCCAGCAGCTTAGGAGGAGGCCCCACAGATACGCAGTATTTT.

The chain links TRBV7-8 to TRBJ2-5, with no clear D. V gave up 1 base and J gave up 5 bases, with 11 bases separating them. The CDR3 covers 14 residues. Per the germline V gene, CDR1 is SGHVS and CDR2 is FQNEAQ. The CDR3 here is CASSLERVRETQYF. Written as DNA, the CDR3 is TGTGCCAGCAGCTTAGAAAGGGTGAGGGAGACCCAGTACTTC.

J is TRBJ1-1 and V is TRBV7-6; tentatively, D is TRBD1 (5 bases). The germline V and J ends were trimmed by 5 bases and 1 base, with 11 bases remaining between them. Germline V lookup: CDR1 SGHVS, CDR2 FNYEAQ. There are 14 residues in the CDR3. In DNA, the CDR3 is TGTGCCAGCAGCCCTTGGGGCGCGAACACTGAAGCTTTCTTT. Translated, it gives CASSPWGANTEAFF.

This clonotype was seen repeatedly, ten times or more. The chain has TRBV6-1 and TRBJ2-7; 7 positions match TRBD1. Losses at the gene ends were 3 bases for V and 2 bases for J; bases not matched to a gene: 4. Germline V lookup: CDR1 MNHNS, CDR2 SASEGT. This CDR3 is 14 amino acids long. The CDR3 loop reads CASSESGTAYEQYF. The CDR3 region has the DNA TGTGCCAGCAGTGAGTCGGGGACAGCCTACGAGCAGTACTTC.

In this sample, this clonotype turned up many times. V is TRBV3-1 and J is TRBJ1-4; D is unclear. V shed 2 bases and J shed 8 bases, with 9 bases lying between them. Germline CDR1 and CDR2: LGHDT and YNNKEL (reference sequence). The CDR3 sequence is 13 residues long. CDR3 coding DNA: TGTGCCAGCAGCCAAAACACCCACGAAAAACTGTTTTTT. Translating gives CASSQNTHEKLFF.

This clonotype has ten or more counts. The chain has TRBV5-1 and TRBJ2-1; 8 positions agree with TRBD1. The CDR3 covers 16 residues. After removal of 0 bases from V and 5 bases from J, the junction contained 7 bases not matched to a gene. Germline lookup yields CDR1 SGHRS and CDR2 YFSETQ. CDR3 in DNA: TGCGCCAGCAGCTTGGCCCCGGGACAGGCCAACAATGAGCAGTTCTTC. Amino acid sequence: CASSLAPGQANNEQFF. Full variable domain (missing parts from reference TRBV5-1 and TRBJ2-1): KAGVTQTPRYLIKTRGQQVTLSCSPISGHRSVSWYQQTPGQGLQFLFEYFSETQRNKGNFPGRFSGRQFSNSRSEMNVSTLELGDSALYLCASSLAPGQANNEQFFGPGTRLTVL.

The rearrangement joins TRBV6-1 to TRBJ1-3; D remains ambiguous. Germline CDR1 and CDR2: MNHNS and SASEGT. Trimming cost V 1 base and J 0 bases, with 7 bases left between them. The CDR3 is 15 amino acids. The CDR3 loop reads CASSEDGSSGNTIYF. CDR3 DNA sequence: TGTGCCAGCAGTGAAGACGGGAGCTCTGGAAACACCATATATTTT.

This clonotype was seen at least ten times. The chain uses TRBV9 and TRBJ2-3; 7 bases align to TRBD1. This CDR3 is built from 16 residues. J gave up 5 bases and V 3 bases, and 12 bases lay outside the gene matches. CDR1 SGDLS and CDR2 YYNGEE come from the germline V gene. CDR3 sequence reads: CASSADTGERIDTQYF. The CDR3 nucleotides are TGTGCCAGCAGCGCGGACACAGGGGAACGCATAGATACGCAGTATTTT.

The chain combines TRBV7-3 with TRBJ2-1; D is possibly TRBD1 or TRBD2 (5 bases each). The CDR3 runs 15 residues. Germline CDR1 SGHTA, CDR2 FQGTGA. Trimming cost V 0 bases and J 7 bases, with 13 bases left between them. The CDR3 is CASSLTVGVGNEQFF. CDR3 in DNA: TGTGCCAGCAGCTTAACAGTGGGGGTTGGGAATGAGCAGTTCTTC.

This clonotype was counted many times. The chain combines TRBV2 with TRBJ2-1, with D unclear. Trimming shortened V by 6 bases and J by 6 bases, and 18 bases separated the two germline ends. The CDR3 consists of 15 residues. CDR1 is SNHLY, CDR2 FYNNEI, per germline. The CDR3 bases are TGTGCCAGCAGGGCATCTCGTGGGTCCGGCAATGAGCAGTTCTTC. This encodes CASRASRGSGNEQFF.

This clonotype was counted at least ten times. The rearrangement joins TRBV2 to TRBJ2-1; D is possibly TRBD1 (5 bases). The CDR3 is made up of 15 amino acids. With 1 base removed from V and 4 bases from J, the gap between germline ends came to 11 bases. The germline V gene has CDR1 SNHLY and CDR2 FYNNEI. CDR3 protein: CASSEGQGTYNEQFF. The CDR3 DNA follows: TGTGCCAGCAGTGAAGGGCAGGGAACTTACAATGAGCAGTTCTTC.

At least ten counts were recorded for this clonotype. The rearrangement links TRBV7-2 to TRBJ2-5; no clear D. The CDR3 totals 14 residues. The germline CDR1 and CDR2 sequences are SGHTA and FQGNSA. Trimming removed 5 bases at V and 1 base at J, with 11 bases between. CDR3 DNA sequence: TGTGCCAGCAGCCTCGGACGGGCCCAAGAGACCCAGTACTTC. As protein: CASSLGRAQETQYF.

The sample holds many counts of this clonotype. V is TRBV5-1 and J is TRBJ2-1; 10 bases match TRBD2. The CDR3 is made up of 19 amino acids. Germline values: CDR1 SGHRS, CDR2 YFSETQ. The V segment lost 1 base and the J segment 6 bases; nucleotides outside the gene matches: 16. CDR3 sequence (DNA): TGCGCCAGCAGCTTGACCGGGACAGGCCCTACTAGCGGGATCAATGAGCAGTTCTTC. This gives the protein CASSLTGTGPTSGINEQFF.

There are a few counts of this clonotype. The V call is TRBV20-1, the J call TRBJ2-5; 9 bases match TRBD1. V shed 4 bases, J shed 7 bases, and the junction held 7 bases outside the gene matches. From germline, CDR1 is DFQATT and CDR2 SNEGSKA (reference sequence). This CDR3 is built from 13 residues. Here the CDR3 reads CSAIYRGRGTQYF. Here the CDR3 DNA reads TGCAGTGCTATCTACAGGGGGCGAGGGACCCAGTACTTC.

This clonotype was counted at least ten times. V is TRBV12-3 or TRBV12-4 and J is TRBJ2-2; 10 nucleotides match TRBD2. The CDR3 runs 14 residues. With 5 bases clipped from V and 6 bases from J, the junction kept 3 bases outside the gene matches. The CDR3 sequence: CASSKLAGPGELFF. The CDR3 DNA is TGTGCCAGCAGTAAACTAGCGGGGCCCGGGGAGCTGTTTTTT.

The V gene is TRBV6-5, the J gene TRBJ2-5; D is uncertain. The V end lost 2 bases, the J end lost 1 base, and 14 bases lay between the germline ends. The CDR3 spans 16 residues. Germline V lookup: CDR1 MNHEY, CDR2 SVGAGI. Here the CDR3 reads CASSYLSSGLQETQYF. The CDR3 DNA reads as TGTGCCAGCAGTTACCTCTCATCGGGTCTCCAAGAGACCCAGTACTTC.

In this sample, this clonotype turned up many times. The chain recombines TRBV3-1 with TRBJ1-4, with 8 nucleotides matching TRBD1. The CDR3 runs to 12 residues. Germline CDR1 and CDR2: LGHDT and YNNKEL (reference sequence). The J segment lost 7 bases and the V segment lost 5 bases, leaving 0 bases of the junction unmatched. The CDR3 DNA is TGTGCCAGCAGCGGGACAGGTGAAAAACTGTTTTTT. This codes for CASSGTGEKLFF. Drawing the rest from reference TRBV3-1 and TRBJ1-4, the complete variable domain is DTAVSQTPKYLVTQMGNDKSIKCEQNLGHDTMYWYKQDSKKFLKIMFSYNNKELIINETVPNRFSPKSPDKAHLNLHINSLELGDSAVYFCASSGTGEKLFFGSGTQLSVL.

This clonotype was seen only a few times. CDR3 amino acids: CSVPGQGDYEQYF. DNA for the CDR3: TGCAGCGTCCCCGGACAGGGGGACTACGAGCAGTACTTC. The V and J genes are TRBV29-1 and TRBJ2-7, with 10 nucleotides matching TRBD1. There are 13 residues in the CDR3. CDR1 is SQVTM and CDR2 is ANQGSEA in the germline V gene. Unmatched junction bases numbered 5, after V lost 6 bases and J lost 3 bases.

This clonotype was detected a few times. The genes are TRBV20-1 and TRBJ2-1, with 8 bases lining up with TRBD2. The V gene's germline CDR1 is DFQATT and CDR2 SNEGSKA (reference sequence). V lost 4 bases and J lost 10; bases outside the gene matches: 12. This CDR3 is built from 14 residues. The CDR3 loop is CSAIAGGSLGEQFF. Here the CDR3 DNA reads TGCAGTGCTATTGCGGGAGGCTCACTCGGGGAGCAGTTCTTC.

The chain is built from TRBV20-1 and TRBJ2-5; tentatively, D is TRBD1 or TRBD2 (6 bases each). Germline CDR1 reads DFQATT; CDR2 reads SNEGSKA (reference sequence). The ends were cut back, 3 bases at V and 5 bases at J, with 16 bases in the middle. This CDR3 is 14 amino acids long. The CDR3 DNA follows: TGCAGTGCTAGCGTCTCCGTAGGGGGGGAGACCCAGTACTTC. Translation: CSASVSVGGETQYF.